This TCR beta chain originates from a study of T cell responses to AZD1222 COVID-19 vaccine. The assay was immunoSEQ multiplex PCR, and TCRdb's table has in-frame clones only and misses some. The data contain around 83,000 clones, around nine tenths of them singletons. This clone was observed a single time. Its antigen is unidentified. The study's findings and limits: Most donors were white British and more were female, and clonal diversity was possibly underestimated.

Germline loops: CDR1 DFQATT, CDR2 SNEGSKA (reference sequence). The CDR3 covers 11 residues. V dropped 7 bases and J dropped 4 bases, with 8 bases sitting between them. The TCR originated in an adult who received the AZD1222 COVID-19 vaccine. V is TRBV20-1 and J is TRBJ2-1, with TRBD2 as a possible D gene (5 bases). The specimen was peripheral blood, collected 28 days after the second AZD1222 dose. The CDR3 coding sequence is TGCAGTGTCTGGGAGTACAATGAGCAGTTCTTC. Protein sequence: CSVWEYNEQFF.